This T cell receptor (beta chain) was retrieved from a study of molecular identifiers for immune sequencing clone quantification. Germline V gene lookup returns CDR1 SGDLS and CDR2 YYNGEE. V was clipped by 6 bases and J by 5 bases; unmatched bases: 7. This CDR3 has 14 residues. Naive CD8 libraries were made from about 21,000 to 970,000 sorted cells, and they used 10%, 30% or 50% RNA. This clonotype was recorded once. The target antigen is unknown. Both previously described methods and listed TCR primers were employed to make bulk TCR libraries. TCRdb reprocessed the PCR reads with MiXCR, giving one entry per CDR3 protein. Here the sample spans about half a million distinct CDR3 sequences, around 23% being singletons. Study observations and caveats: In a background of over 750,000 naive cells, spiked Jurkat TCR RNA from one cell was reportedly detectable.

This chain joins TRBV9 and TRBJ2-5; 10 bases are shared with TRBD2. Sequenced sample: naive CD8+ T cells from blood, with Jurkat cell RNA spiked in. Subset meaning: FACS-sorted CD8+CD4-CCR7+CD45RA+ naive T cells. The receptor comes from a human donor in good health. Some libraries in this study had Jurkat cell RNA spiked in. CDR3 DNA sequence: TGTGCCAGCAATGAAGCGGGGGGGCTCGAGACCCAGTACTTC. It yields the protein CASNEAGGLETQYF.